The source of this T cell receptor beta chain is a study of shared clonotypes between healthy human individuals. Study-wide context: CD4 naive and memory got three plates each, CD8 naive two, CD8 memory one.

Libraries were prepared by immunoSEQ multiplex PCR; TCRdb keeps only in-frame clonotypes and omits some of them. The sample holds about 1 million clones; around four fifths are singletons and the top ten take approximately 1.5%. This clone has just a few counts. Its matching antigen is unknown. CDR1 is SNHLY, CDR2 FYNNEI, per germline. CDR3 length: 14 amino acids. The V end was cut by 1 base, the J end by 0 bases, with 6 bases between. Overall study findings and caveats: On the whole, naive subsets had larger estimated richness than memory subsets had. Non-shared clonotypes were found to have lower generation probabilities than the clonotypes that were shared by all four of the sorted-subset donors.

From CD4+ cells came CD45RA+ naive and CD45RA-negative memory subsets. The gene calls are TRBV2 and TRBJ2-5; no clear D gene. The source material was memory CD4+ T cells sorted from blood. Described subset: CD45RA-negative fraction. The TCR comes from a man between 18 and 35 years old in good health. CDR3 nucleotides: TGTGCCAGCAGTGAAGACGGACACCAAGAGACCCAGTACTTC. Amino acid sequence: CASSEDGHQETQYF.